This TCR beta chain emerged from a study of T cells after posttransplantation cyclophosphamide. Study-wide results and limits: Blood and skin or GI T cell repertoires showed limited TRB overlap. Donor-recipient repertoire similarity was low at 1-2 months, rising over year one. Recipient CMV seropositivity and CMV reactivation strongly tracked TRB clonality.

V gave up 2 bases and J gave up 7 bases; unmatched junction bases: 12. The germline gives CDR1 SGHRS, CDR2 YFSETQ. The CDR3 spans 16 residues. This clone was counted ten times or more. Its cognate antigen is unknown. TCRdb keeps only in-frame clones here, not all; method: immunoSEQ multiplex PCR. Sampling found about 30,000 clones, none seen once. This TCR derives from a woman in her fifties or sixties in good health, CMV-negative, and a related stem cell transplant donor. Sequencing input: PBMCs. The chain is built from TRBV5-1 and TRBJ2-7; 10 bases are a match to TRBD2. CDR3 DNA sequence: TGCGCCAGCAGCTTCTCTCCTAGCGGGGGTTTGAGAGAGCAGTACTTC. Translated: CASSFSPSGGLREQYF. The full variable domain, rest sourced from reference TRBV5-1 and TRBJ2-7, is KAGVTQTPRYLIKTRGQQVTLSCSPISGHRSVSWYQQTPGQGLQFLFEYFSETQRNKGNFPGRFSGRQFSNSRSEMNVSTLELGDSALYLCASSFSPSGGLREQYFGPGTRLTVT.